These T cell receptor beta chains were read from a single sample in a study of T cell responses to AZD1222 COVID-19 vaccine. Sequenced by immunoSEQ multiplex PCR; TCRdb stores in-frame clones only, minus some. The sample lists about 69,000 clones; 83% were seen once. The sequences come from peripheral blood, collected 28 days after the second AZD1222 dose. These receptors were taken from an adult who received the AZD1222 COVID-19 vaccine. The CDR3 runs from the conserved cysteine through the conserved F or W. The D gene is left open where the match is weak. A row's size may be missing; if present it is once, few, many or a size class.

.,TRBJ2-2,.,TRBV5-3,TGTGCCAGAAGCCGTGACCGCCGCGGCCTCACCGGGGAGCTGTTTTTT,CARSRDRRGLTGELFF
once,TRBJ1-6,TRBD1,TRBV11-3,TGTGCCAGCAGCTTAGGGACAGGGGGCGCGGGGAATTCACCCCTCCACTTT,CASSLGTGGAGNSPLHF
once,TRBJ1-1,.,TRBV11-3,TGTGCCAGCAGCTTAAACACTGAAGCTTTCTTT,CASSLNTEAFF
.,TRBJ2-5,TRBD1,TRBV30,TGTGCCTGGAGTGGGGACAGGGTAGAGACCCAGTACTTC,CAWSGDRVETQYF
once,TRBJ1-4,.,TRBV5-1,TGCGCCAGTCCTACCGAAAAACTGTTTTTT,CASPTEKLFF
.,TRBJ1-3,.,TRBV6-5,TGTGCCAGCAGTTACTCGAGCTCTGGAAACACCATATATTTT,CASSYSSSGNTIYF
.,TRBJ1-1,.,TRBV12-5,TGTGCTAGTGGTTTGTTTGCGGGGAAGGCGGAAGCTTTCTTT,CASGLFAGKAEAFF
.,TRBJ2-5,TRBD2,TRBV7-9,TGTGCCAGCAGCTTTGGGGTCGCTAGCGGGAGAGGTCAAGAGACCCAGTACTTC,CASSFGVASGRGQETQYF
.,TRBJ1-1,.,TRBV29-1,TGCAGCGTTCATGGACAACCGAACACTGAAGCTTTCTTT,CSVHGQPNTEAFF
.,TRBJ2-7,TRBD2,TRBV6-1,TGTGCCAGCTGTGAAGTAGGACGGGGGGGAGGGTACGAGCAGTACTTC,CASCEVGRGGGYEQYF